Listed below are T cell receptor beta chains from one sample, sequenced in a study of blood T cell repertoires in COVID-19. Assay used: immunoSEQ multiplex PCR; TCRdb lists only in-frame clones, some missing. The sample lists about 94,000 clones, roughly four fifths occurring once. The sequencing sample was made of peripheral blood. The origin of the receptors is a man in his 60s with acute or convalescent COVID-19. Both conserved end residues are part of each CDR3. Each record gives: clone size, J gene, D gene, CDR3 length, V gene, CDR3 protein, CDR3 DNA. The D gene is left open where the match is weak. Expanded clones get a size class; other rows say once, few or many, or leave the size out.

>-|TRBJ2-2|TRBD1|14|TRBV6-5
CASGGTGDTGELFF
TGTGCCAGCGGAGGGACAGGGGACACCGGGGAGCTGTTTTTT
>-|TRBJ1-5|-|15|TRBV19
CASSMGSGSNQPQHF
TGTGCCAGTAGTATGGGCTCGGGGAGCAATCAGCCCCAGCATTTT
>-|TRBJ2-1|TRBD1|15|TRBV4-1
CASSRTGGAENEQFF
TGCGCCAGCAGCCGGACAGGGGGCGCAGAAAATGAGCAGTTCTTC
>few|TRBJ2-3|TRBD2|17|TRBV5-4
CASSRRVRGGSTDTQYF
TGTGCCAGCAGCCGAAGAGTTCGGGGGGGGTCCACAGATACGCAGTATTTT
>-|TRBJ1-2|-|15|TRBV5-1
CASSLGQASTYGYTF
TGCGCCAGCAGCTTGGGACAGGCGAGCACCTATGGCTACACCTTC
>few|TRBJ2-2|-|15|TRBV6-5
CASSLHQRNTGELFF
TGTGCCAGCAGTTTACATCAAAGGAACACCGGGGAGCTGTTTTTT
>-|TRBJ1-5|-|15|TRBV9
CASSSTGGYNQPQHF
TGTGCCAGCAGCTCGACGGGTGGGTACAATCAGCCCCAGCATTTT
>-|TRBJ2-5|-|15|TRBV4-1
CASSQDSARRETQYF
TGCGCCAGCAGCCAAGATTCAGCCAGGAGGGAGACCCAGTACTTC
>once|TRBJ2-5|TRBD1|16|TRBV24-1
CATSDSSGTGQETQYF
TGTGCCACCAGTGATTCCTCCGGGACAGGGCAAGAGACCCAGTACTTC
>-|TRBJ1-5|TRBD1|18|TRBV11-2
CASSLGQGGEVSNQPQHF
TGTGCCAGCAGCTTAGGACAGGGTGGGGAGGTAAGCAATCAGCCCCAGCATTTT
>-|TRBJ1-5|TRBD1|17|TRBV15
CATSKSPGQAGNQPQHF
TGTGCCACCAGCAAAAGCCCGGGACAGGCTGGCAATCAGCCCCAGCATTTT
>-|TRBJ2-3|TRBD1|15|TRBV3-1/TRBV3-2
CASSTTGGSTDTQYF
TGTGCCAGCAGCACGACAGGGGGTAGCACAGATACGCAGTATTTT
>-|TRBJ1-2|TRBD1|15|TRBV6-4
CASRPTSGGASGYTF
TGTGCCAGCAGACCTACCTCAGGGGGCGCGTCCGGCTACACCTTC
>-|TRBJ1-6|-|15|TRBV30
CAWSASSGYNSPLHF
TGTGCCTGGAGTGCCTCCAGCGGGTATAATTCACCCCTCCACTTT
>-|TRBJ1-2|-|12|TRBV19
CASSRDGAGYTF
TGTGCCAGTAGTCGAGACGGAGCTGGCTACACCTTC
>-|TRBJ2-3|TRBD1|14|TRBV30
CAWSSGQGQDTQYF
TGTGCCTGGAGTTCCGGACAGGGACAAGATACGCAGTATTTT
>-|TRBJ1-1|TRBD1|12|TRBV12-3/TRBV12-4
CASSTGTAGAFF
TGTGCCAGCAGTACCGGGACAGCCGGCGCTTTCTTT
>-|TRBJ1-2|-|14|TRBV7-3
CASSSLGGEEGYTF
TGTGCCAGCAGCTCCTTGGGAGGGGAAGAGGGCTACACCTTC
>-|TRBJ2-7|TRBD1|16|TRBV18
CASSVTGTGVSYEQYF
TGTGCCAGCTCAGTTACCGGGACAGGGGTTAGCTACGAGCAGTACTTC
>once|TRBJ2-1|-|13|TRBV14
CASNVGGSGEQFF
TGTGCCAGCAACGTTGGGGGGTCAGGTGAGCAGTTCTTC
>few|TRBJ1-5|TRBD1|13|TRBV3-1/TRBV3-2
CASSRTGDQPQHF
TGTGCCAGCAGTCGGACAGGAGATCAGCCCCAGCATTTT
>-|TRBJ2-1|TRBD2|16|TRBV18
CASSPPNSGAYNEQFF
TGTGCCAGCTCACCACCGAACAGCGGGGCCTACAATGAGCAGTTCTTC
>-|TRBJ1-5|TRBD1|13|TRBV29-1
CSVAGGGNQPQHF
TGCAGCGTTGCAGGGGGAGGCAATCAGCCCCAGCATTTT
>-|TRBJ2-2|-|13|TRBV9
CASSVEPTGELFF
TGTGCCAGCAGCGTAGAGCCCACCGGGGAGCTGTTTTTT
>-|TRBJ1-4|TRBD1|14|TRBV5-8
CASSLLGGEKKLFF
TGTGCCAGCAGCTTGTTAGGGGGCGAGAAAAAACTGTTTTTT
>-|TRBJ1-2|TRBD1|13|TRBV19
CASSIGDSYGYTF
TGTGCCAGTAGTATAGGGGACAGCTATGGCTACACCTTC
>-|TRBJ2-7|TRBD1|16|TRBV6-6
CASSYSRTGGSYEQYF
TGTGCCAGCAGTTACTCGAGGACAGGGGGTAGTTACGAGCAGTACTTC
>-|TRBJ2-5|TRBD1|13|TRBV7-2
CASSPDRGKTQYF
TGTGCCAGCAGCCCGGACAGGGGCAAGACCCAGTACTTC
>-|TRBJ1-5|TRBD1|15|TRBV2
CASSEGQVLNQPQHF
TGTGCCAGCAGCGAAGGACAGGTTCTCAATCAGCCCCAGCATTTT
>-|TRBJ2-7|TRBD1|16|TRBV18
CASSPGPRQGTWEQYF
TGTGCCAGCTCACCCGGCCCACGACAGGGTACTTGGGAGCAGTACTTC
>few|TRBJ2-7|TRBD1|14|TRBV19
CASSTGTGQTEQYF
TGTGCCAGTAGTACCGGGACAGGACAGACCGAGCAGTACTTC
>-|TRBJ2-1|TRBD2|21|TRBV19
CASSIDGYRGGAHRSYNEQFF
TGTGCCAGTAGTATAGACGGATATCGCGGGGGGGCCCATCGTTCCTACAATGAGCAGTTCTTC
>-|TRBJ2-2|-|14|TRBV15
CATSVNRETGELFF
TGTGCCACCAGCGTAAACAGGGAGACCGGGGAGCTGTTTTTT
>-|TRBJ1-5|-|14|TRBV19
CASSSGDSNQPQHF
TGTGCCAGTAGTAGCGGAGATAGCAATCAGCCCCAGCATTTT
>-|TRBJ2-3|TRBD2|17|TRBV4-2
CASSQIAGGFRTDTQYF
TGTGCCAGCAGCCAAATAGCGGGGGGGTTTCGCACAGATACGCAGTATTTT
>-|TRBJ1-5|TRBD1|16|TRBV27
CASSPSTGHSNQPQHF
TGTGCCAGCAGTCCGTCGACAGGGCATAGCAATCAGCCCCAGCATTTT
>-|TRBJ2-1|TRBD2|18|TRBV6-1
CASSEDGLGLADWNEQFF
TGTGCCAGCAGTGAAGATGGGCTCGGACTAGCGGATTGGAATGAGCAGTTCTTC